This T cell receptor (beta chain) was profiled in a study of blood T cells in healthy people across ages. Study details: Through template switching, about one barcoded beta molecule was captured per two T cells, as measured in model experiments.

At least ten counts were recorded for this clonotype. Alongside a J-beta primer mix, a sample-barcoded 5' primer served in a second PCR lasting about 6 to 12 cycles. Each cDNA was tagged by a template-switch adaptor containing 12 random nucleotides. TCRdb re-called the 5' RACE reads through MiXCR, storing one row per CDR3 protein. The sample lists around 650,000 distinct CDR3 sequences; less than 40% were seen once. Total RNA was extracted at no less than 6 micrograms per sample. Germline V gene data show CDR1 as SSHAT and CDR2 as FNYEAQ (reference sequence). Between the trimmed V and J ends, which lost 3 bases and 5 bases, there was a span of 10 bases. The CDR3 extends over 13 amino acids.

Specimen: blood. The TCR comes from an elderly woman in good health. The rearrangement links TRBV7-7 to TRBJ2-5, with D tentatively TRBD1 (5 bases). The CDR3 protein is CASSFRAGETQYF. In DNA, the CDR3 is TGTGCCAGCAGCTTTCGGGCAGGGGAGACCCAGTACTTC. The full variable domain, with the rest looked up from reference TRBV7-7 and TRBJ2-5, is GAGVSQSPRYKVTKRGQDVTLRCDPISSHATLYWYQQALGQGPEFLTYFNYEAQPDKSGLPSDRFSAERPEGSISTLTIQRTEQRDSAMYRCASSFRAGETQYFGPGTRLLVL.